The clone carrying this T cell receptor (beta chain) was seen a few times. What it recognizes is unknown. The ends lost 7 bases at V and 5 bases at J; junction bases unmatched: 10. This CDR3 has 14 residues. The germline V gene encodes CDR1 MDHEN and CDR2 SYDVKM. This specimen belongs to a study of T-cell memory formation after mild COVID-19. Study-wide points: Clones that contracted from day 15 to 85 had balanced CD4/CD8; later expanders were CD4+ biased. Contracting CD8+ clones were enriched in EMRA, CD4+ mainly in CM and EM.

Researchers used 5'RACE with constant-segment primers to make TCR alpha and TCR beta cDNA libraries that carry sample barcodes and UMIs. From the 5' RACE reads, TCRdb called clonotypes with MiXCR, one entry per CDR3 protein. The sample consists of around 200,000 distinct CDR3 sequences, under 20% of them appearing once. This TCR was sampled from a young man who had mild COVID-19 (a few samples of this study predate the infection). Cell type and time point are not known. This chain uses TRBV28 with TRBJ2-5; 7 bases line up with TRBD1. Specimen: PBMCs or a T cell subset sorted from them (not recorded which). The CDR3 here is CASIGGQAGETQYF. The CDR3 DNA is TGTGCCAGCATAGGAGGACAGGCCGGGGAGACCCAGTACTTC.